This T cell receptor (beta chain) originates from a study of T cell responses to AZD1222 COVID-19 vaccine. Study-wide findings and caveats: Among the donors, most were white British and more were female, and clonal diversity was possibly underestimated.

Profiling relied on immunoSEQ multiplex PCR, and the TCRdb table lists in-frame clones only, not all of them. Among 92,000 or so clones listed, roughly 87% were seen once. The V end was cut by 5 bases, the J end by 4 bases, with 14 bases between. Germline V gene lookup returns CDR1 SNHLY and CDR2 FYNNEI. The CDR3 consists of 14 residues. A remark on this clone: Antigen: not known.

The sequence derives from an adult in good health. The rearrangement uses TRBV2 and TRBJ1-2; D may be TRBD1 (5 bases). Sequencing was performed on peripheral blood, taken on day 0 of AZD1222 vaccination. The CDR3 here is CASSPLGEVYGYTF. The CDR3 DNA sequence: TGTGCCAGCAGTCCTTTGGGGGAGGTCTATGGCTACACCTTC.